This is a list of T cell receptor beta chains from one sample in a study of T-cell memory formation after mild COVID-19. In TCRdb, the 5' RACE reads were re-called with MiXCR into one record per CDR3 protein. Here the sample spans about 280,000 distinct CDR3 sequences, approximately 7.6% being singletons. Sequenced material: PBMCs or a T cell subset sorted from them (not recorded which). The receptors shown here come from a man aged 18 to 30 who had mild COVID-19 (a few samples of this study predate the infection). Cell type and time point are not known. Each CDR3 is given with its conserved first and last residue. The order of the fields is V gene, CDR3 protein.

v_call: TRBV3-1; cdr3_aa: CASSQDRSYGYTF
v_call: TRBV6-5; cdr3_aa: CASSSLAGAGELFF
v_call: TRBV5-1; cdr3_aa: CASSLRTGSYNEQFF
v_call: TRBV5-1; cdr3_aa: CASGLHTDTQYF
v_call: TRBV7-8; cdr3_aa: CASSLYRGYGNNEQFF
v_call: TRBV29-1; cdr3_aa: CSWARGANTEAFF
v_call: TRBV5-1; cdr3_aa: CASSYDRRGYTF
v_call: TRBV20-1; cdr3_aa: CSARDKGAGELFF
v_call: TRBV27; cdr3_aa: CASSIKGEGGYTF
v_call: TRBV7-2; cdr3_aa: CASSRFKQPQHF
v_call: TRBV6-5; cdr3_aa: CASSLAGQGSHEQYF
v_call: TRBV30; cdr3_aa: CAWSVLWGNTEAFF
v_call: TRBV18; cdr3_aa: CASSPVTGVENEQFF
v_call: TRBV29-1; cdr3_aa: CSVAQGGIKQPQHF
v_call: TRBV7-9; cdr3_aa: CASRQAGDIQYF
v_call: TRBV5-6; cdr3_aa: CASSWGTTEQFF
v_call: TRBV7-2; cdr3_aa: CASSSAGGLFYGYTF
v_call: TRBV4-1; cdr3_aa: CASSPWTRENEQFF
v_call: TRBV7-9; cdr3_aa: CASSSEEGYNEQFF
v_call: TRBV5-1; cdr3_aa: CASSQRGGTGNEQFF
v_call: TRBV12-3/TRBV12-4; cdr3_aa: CASSAGANVLTF
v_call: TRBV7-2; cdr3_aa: CASSLLTGATGELFF
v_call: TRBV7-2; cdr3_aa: CASSFNSARETQYF
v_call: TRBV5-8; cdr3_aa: CASSFAGTGAYEQYF
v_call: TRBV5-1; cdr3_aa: CASSSPDGTEAFF
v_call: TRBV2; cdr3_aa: CARAQGLQETQYF
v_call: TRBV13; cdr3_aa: CASRQRGGANTGELFF
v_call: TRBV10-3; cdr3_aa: CAISESGSNSQYGYTF
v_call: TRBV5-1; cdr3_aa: CASSIREQTHFTDTQYF
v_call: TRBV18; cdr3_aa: CAASPVDTEAFF
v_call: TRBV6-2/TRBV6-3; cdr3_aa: CASSYEDRGLANQPQHF
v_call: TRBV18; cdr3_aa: CATAYEGREQFF
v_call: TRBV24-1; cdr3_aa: CATSGDSGENQETQYF
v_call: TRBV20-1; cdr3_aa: CSAPAGGPQETQYF
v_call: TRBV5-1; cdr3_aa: CASSGTTSRAETQYF
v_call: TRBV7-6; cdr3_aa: CASSFKGSQETQYF
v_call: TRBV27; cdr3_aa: CASSPGLVGTGELFF
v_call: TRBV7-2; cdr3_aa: CASSFSSGTANYGYTF
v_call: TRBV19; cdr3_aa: CASISGGRGELFF
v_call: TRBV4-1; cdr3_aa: CASRGANVLTF
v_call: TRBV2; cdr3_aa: CASKGAGGNVLTF
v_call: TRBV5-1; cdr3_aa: CASSGGGYGGPNTGELFF
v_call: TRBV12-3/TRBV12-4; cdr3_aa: CASSMGGLLETQYF
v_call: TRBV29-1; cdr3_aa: CSVSTSGGPKETQYF
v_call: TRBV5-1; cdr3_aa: CASSGTGRETQYF
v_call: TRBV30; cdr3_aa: CAWSGPEAFF
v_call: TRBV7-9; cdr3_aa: CASSGMASSYQETQYF
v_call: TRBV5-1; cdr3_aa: CASGDGTVTAGELFF
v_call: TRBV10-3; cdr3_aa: CATQNGGSTDTQYF
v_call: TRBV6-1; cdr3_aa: CATKFTGGPSNQPQHF
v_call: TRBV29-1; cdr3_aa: CSVGGDPGYTF
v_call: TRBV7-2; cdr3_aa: CASSFVAGGPPDTQYF
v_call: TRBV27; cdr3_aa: CASSSPALGETQYF
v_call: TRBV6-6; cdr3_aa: CASSPLGTKTGELFF
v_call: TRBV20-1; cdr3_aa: CSARGEGGGYTF